This T cell receptor (beta chain) emerged from a study of control samples from healthy donors and cancer patients (TCRdb year 2020). Concerning this clone: Its target antigen remains unknown. No per-base quality is available; no much larger clone lies one base away.

To prepare the library, the immunoSEQ multiplex PCR assay was applied. TCRdb took this table from immuneACCESS and kept in-frame rearrangements with V and J called. Such tables lack part of the clones; where checked against another copy, unresolved V genes explain under half of the gap, and the rest is unexplained. The sample table lists 150,000 or so clones, 80% to 95% of them with a count of one. The leading ten clones occupy 5.5% to 7.5% of the sample. The sample comprised blood. The receptor was isolated from a man aged 18 to 30 in good health.

In nucleotides, the sequence is TGTGCCAGCAGCCAAGCCATCCGACTAGCCGACAATGAGCAGTTCTTC. This is translated as CASSQAIRLADNEQFF. The chain links TRBV3-1 (or the pseudogene TRBV3-2) with TRBJ2-1, with 7 middle bases fitting TRBD2. The junction shows trimming of 1 base on V and 5 bases on J, and the gene matches do not reach 8 bases of it. The cysteine opens and the phenylalanine closes a CDR3 of 16 amino acids. CDR3 DNA is the only sequence kept; it has 48 bases, read in frame from the first base. In the germline V gene (reference sequence), CDR1 corresponds to LGHDT and CDR2 to YNNKEL.